Each of the 30 T cell receptor beta chains below was sequenced from the same sample in a study of CD4 T cells in relation to SARS-CoV-2 and coronaviruses. Unexposed donor CD4+ T cells date from about 2011-2019, before the COVID-19 pandemic. TCRdb keeps only in-frame clones here, not all; method: immunoSEQ multiplex PCR. The sample shows just under 65,000 clones, approximately 94% of them seen only once. The material sequenced was naive CD4+ T cells from PBMCs. Subset meaning: naive CD4+ T cells isolated by negative enrichment. The source of these receptors is a human donor in good health.

The rearrangement links TRBV11-3 to TRBJ1-1; tentative D call: TRBD1 (6 bases). The length of the CDR3 is 17 residues. The V end lost 2 bases, the J end lost 4 bases, and 20 bases lay between the germline ends. Germline assignment: CDR1 SGHNT and CDR2 YENEEA. CDR3 bases: TGTGCCAGCAGCTTAAGGAAGTGGGGGCGAAGTAGCACTGAAGCTTTCTTT. Amino acid sequence: CASSLRKWGRSSTEAFF.

The chain links TRBV6-5 to TRBJ1-1, with 7 bases identical to TRBD1. This CDR3 has 15 residues. The germline gives CDR1 MNHEY, CDR2 SVGAGI. V was pared by 0 bases and J by 5 bases, with 6 bases of the junction left unmatched. CDR3 region: CASSYSRQGDTEAFF. In nucleotides, the CDR3 is TGTGCCAGCAGTTACTCCCGACAGGGAGATACTGAAGCTTTCTTT.

This rearrangement joins TRBV4-1 to TRBJ2-7; 9 bases are shared with TRBD2. CDR3 length: 16 amino acids. V lost 4 bases, J lost 5 bases, and 12 bases stayed unmatched. CDR1 and CDR2 (germline): MGHRA, YSYEKL. The CDR3 DNA reads as TGCGCCAGCAGCCCTATTTCCCTAGCGGGACTCGACGAGCAGTACTTC. This translates into CASSPISLAGLDEQYF.

The genes are TRBV15 and TRBJ2-1; 14 nucleotides match TRBD2. Germline V lookup: CDR1 LNHNV, CDR2 YYDKDF (reference sequence). Germline trimming cut 3 bases from V and 8 bases from J; bases unmatched to any gene: 6. The CDR3 totals 16 residues. CDR3 DNA: TGTGCCACCAGCAGCGGGACTAGCGGGAGTAGAGATGAGCAGTTCTTC. Its protein is CATSSGTSGSRDEQFF.

The V gene is TRBV15, the J gene TRBJ1-1, with TRBD1 matching 7 bases. The CDR3 sequence is 14 residues long. V lost 6 bases, J lost 11 bases, and 15 bases stayed unmatched. Per germline, CDR1 LNHNV and CDR2 YYDKDF (reference sequence). Here the CDR3 DNA reads TGTGCCACCAGTAGCACCGGACAGGCTGCAAGGGCTTTCTTT. This codes for CATSSTGQAARAFF.

The chain links TRBV29-1 to TRBJ2-3; the D gene is possibly TRBD2 (5 bases). In germline, CDR1 is SQVTM, CDR2 ANQGSEA. The CDR3 has 13 residues. Trimming removed 3 bases at V and 4 bases at J, with 11 bases between. The CDR3 nucleotides read TGCAGCGTTGATCTTACGCGGGCAGATACGCAGTATTTT. Its protein product is CSVDLTRADTQYF.

CDR3: CASSQGTKTEAFF. For the CDR3, the DNA is TGTGCCAGCAGCCAAGGGACTAAAACTGAAGCTTTCTTT. The genes are TRBV3-1 (or the pseudogene TRBV3-2) and TRBJ1-1; D not resolved. The germline CDR1 and CDR2 sequences are LGHDT and YNNKEL (reference sequence). CDR3 length: 13 amino acids. Trimming stripped 1 base from V and 5 bases from J, with 8 bases between.

The chain carries TRBV28 and TRBJ2-3, with D hard to call. CDR3 size: 14 residues. V was cut by 7 bases and J by 2 bases, with 13 bases left in between. Germline loops: CDR1 MDHEN, CDR2 SYDVKM. The CDR3 DNA reads TGTGCCAGCACCTTAGAACGGTACACAGATACGCAGTATTTT. This translates into CASTLERYTDTQYF.

The chain uses TRBV5-6 and TRBJ2-5, with 8 bases lining up with TRBD1. The CDR3 loop spans 13 amino acids. Trimming cost V 5 bases and J 5 bases; bases outside gene matches: 5. Germline V lookup: CDR1 SGHDT, CDR2 YYEEEE. CDR3 residues: CASSWQGAETQYF. CDR3 in DNA: TGTGCCAGCAGTTGGCAGGGGGCGGAGACCCAGTACTTC.

The rearrangement uses TRBV28 and TRBJ2-7; possible D gene TRBD1, 6 bases. This CDR3 is 16 amino acids long. Trimming removed 6 bases at V and 4 bases at J, with 22 bases between. Germline V gene sequence: CDR1 MDHEN, CDR2 SYDVKM. The CDR3 region is CASSNPLPGQSYEQYF. The CDR3 DNA reads as TGTGCCAGCAGCAATCCCCTCCCGGGACAATCGTACGAGCAGTACTTC.

The chain couples TRBV19 to TRBJ2-3; D is uncertain. This CDR3 comprises 18 residues. Germline V CDR1 and CDR2: LNHDA, SQIVND (reference sequence). Trimming took 0 bases from V and 1 from J, leaving 17 bases between them. The DNA of the CDR3 is TGTGCCAGTAGTATAGATCCTAACTATGCTGGTGGCACAGATACGCAGTATTTT. It encodes CASSIDPNYAGGTDTQYF. Together with reference TRBV19 and TRBJ2-3, the CDR3 gives the full variable domain: DGGITQSPKYLFRKEGQNVTLSCEQNLNHDAMYWYRQDPGQGLRLIYYSQIVNDFQKGDIAEGYSVSREKKESFPLTVTSAQKNPTAFYLCASSIDPNYAGGTDTQYFGPGTRLTVL.

The gene calls are TRBV7-2 and TRBJ2-7; 12 nucleotides align to TRBD1. Germline lookup yields CDR1 SGHTA and CDR2 FQGNSA. Germline trimming cut 5 bases from V and 4 bases from J; bases unmatched to any gene: 6. CDR3 length equals 15 residues. The CDR3 spells CASSTQGQGAYEQYF. As DNA, the CDR3 is TGTGCCAGCAGCACACAGGGACAGGGGGCGTACGAGCAGTACTTC.

The chain recombines TRBV6-5 with TRBJ2-7; no clear D gene. Looked up from germline, CDR1 is MNHEY and CDR2 is SVGAGI. The CDR3 totals 15 residues. Trimming cost V 6 bases and J 12 bases, with 27 bases left between them. The CDR3 protein is CASSLSWLEPHPVYF. The DNA of the CDR3 is TGTGCCAGCAGCCTTAGCTGGCTTGAGCCCCACCCGGTGTACTTC.

J is TRBJ1-2 and V is TRBV28, with TRBD1 matching over 7 bases. Losses at the gene ends were 2 bases for V and 2 bases for J; bases not matched to a gene: 8. The CDR3 covers 16 residues. Germline V gene sequence: CDR1 MDHEN, CDR2 SYDVKM. In nucleotides, the CDR3 is TGTGCCAGCAGTTTAGGCCCGGGACAGCCAAACTATGGCTACACCTTC. Its protein product is CASSLGPGQPNYGYTF.

This rearrangement joins TRBV5-1 to TRBJ2-1; D may be TRBD2 (8 bases). There are 14 residues in the CDR3. The ends were cut back, 4 bases at V and 10 bases at J, with 18 bases in the middle. Germline values: CDR1 SGHRS, CDR2 YFSETQ. CDR3 amino acids: CASSDGRGRGEQFF. Here the CDR3 DNA reads TGCGCCAGCAGCGACGGGAGGGGGCGCGGAGAGCAGTTCTTC.

This clone showed up just a few times. The chain combines TRBV25-1 with TRBJ2-1, with D uncertain. CDR3 size: 14 residues. Trimming took off 5 bases at V and 4 bases at J, with 12 bases between the two ends. Per germline, CDR1 MGHDK and CDR2 SYGVNS. For the CDR3, the DNA is TGTGCCAGCAGTTTGTCCTTGGGGTACAATGAGCAGTTCTTC. Its translation is CASSLSLGYNEQFF.

The rearrangement links TRBV19 to TRBJ2-5; 7 bases are a match to TRBD2. This CDR3 region has 16 residues. Germline loops: CDR1 LNHDA, CDR2 SQIVND (reference sequence). Losses at the gene ends were 1 base for V and 1 base for J; bases not matched to a gene: 6. CDR3 in DNA: TGTGCCAGTAGTATAGGCCCCTCTAGCGGCCAAGAGACCCAGTACTTC. Translating it yields CASSIGPSSGQETQYF.

This sequence joins TRBV7-3 and TRBJ2-2; 9 bases line up with TRBD1. Per the germline V gene, CDR1 is SGHTA and CDR2 is FQGTGA. J lost 6 bases, V lost 5 bases, and 10 bases had no gene match. The CDR3 consists of 16 residues. The CDR3 DNA reads as TGTGCCAGCAGCGAAGACAGGGGGGTTACGGCCGGGGAGCTGTTTTTT. The encoded protein is CASSEDRGVTAGELFF.

Worth noting for this clone: Other DNA sequences within the sample encode an identical CDR3. The genes are TRBV5-1 and TRBJ2-5; a possible D gene is TRBD2 (6 bases). There are 15 residues in the CDR3. Per the germline V gene, CDR1 is SGHRS and CDR2 is YFSETQ. Trimming took off 0 bases at V and 0 bases at J, with 9 bases between the two ends. Here the CDR3 DNA reads TGCGCCAGCAGCTTGGCCGGCGGGAACCAAGAGACCCAGTACTTC. Translated: CASSLAGGNQETQYF.

The chain has TRBV6-5 and TRBJ1-6; TRBD1 might be the D (6 bases). The CDR3 runs to 16 residues. The V gene's germline CDR1 is MNHEY and CDR2 SVGAGI. Trimming cost V 4 bases and J 1 base, with 11 bases left between them. This CDR3 is CASSLTTGSYNSPLHF. In nucleotides, the CDR3 is TGTGCCAGCAGTTTAACGACAGGTTCCTATAATTCACCCCTCCACTTT.

The J gene is TRBJ2-7, the V gene TRBV19; D unresolved. Germline V gene sequence: CDR1 LNHDA, CDR2 SQIVND (reference sequence). Trimming took off 2 bases at V and 3 bases at J, with 11 bases between the two ends. The CDR3 has 14 amino acids. CDR3 bases: TGTGCCAGTAGTATACGCGGCCAAATCTACGAGCAGTACTTC. Translated: CASSIRGQIYEQYF.

V is TRBV27 and J is TRBJ1-3; D gene unclear. Germline V lookup: CDR1 MNHEY, CDR2 SMNVEV (reference sequence). The CDR3 spans 19 residues. Trimming removed 6 bases at V and 0 bases at J, with 24 bases between. CDR3 loop: CASSFLGPGVSSSGNTIYF. The CDR3 DNA is TGTGCCAGCAGCTTTTTGGGCCCGGGAGTCTCAAGCTCTGGAAACACCATATATTTT.

The CDR3: CASSFAAQQGAFF. CDR3 sequence (DNA): TGCGCCAGCAGCTTCGCCGCACAACAGGGAGCTTTCTTT. The rearrangement uses TRBV5-1 and TRBJ1-1; a possible D gene is TRBD1 (6 bases). Germline loops: CDR1 SGHRS, CDR2 YFSETQ. The CDR3 runs to 13 residues. V was clipped by 2 bases and J by 10 bases, with 15 bases between them.

The chain carries TRBV6-1 and TRBJ2-7, with D perhaps TRBD1 (7 bases). Trimming removed 3 bases from V and 1 base from J, with 16 bases in between. The CDR3 length is 16 residues. Germline V gene sequence: CDR1 MNHNS, CDR2 SASEGT. The CDR3 DNA sequence: TGTGCCAGCAGTGAGGCGGGACAGCCTTCGTCCTACGAGCAGTACTTC. This gives the protein CASSEAGQPSSYEQYF.

J is TRBJ1-5 and V is TRBV7-8; the D is unclear. Germline assignment: CDR1 SGHVS and CDR2 FQNEAQ. CDR3 length: 16 residues. V was cut by 2 bases and J by 0 bases, with 11 bases left in between. CDR3 bases: TGTGCCAGCAGCTTAAATCGGGGTAGTAGCAATCAGCCCCAGCATTTT. Its translation is CASSLNRGSSNQPQHF. Filled out from reference TRBV7-8 and TRBJ1-5, the complete variable domain reads GAGVSQSPRYKVAKRGQDVALRCDPISGHVSLFWYQQALGQGPEFLTYFQNEAQLDKSGLPSDRFFAERPEGSVSTLKIQRTQQEDSAVYLCASSLNRGSSNQPQHFGDGTRLSIL.

The V call is TRBV5-1, the J call TRBJ1-3, with D possibly being TRBD1 (6 bases). This CDR3 comprises 16 residues. Trimming removed 4 bases at V and 4 bases at J, with 18 bases between. Germline-derived CDR1 and CDR2 are SGHRS and YFSETQ. CDR3 sequence: CASSREHSGEGNTIYF. In nucleotides, the CDR3 is TGCGCCAGCAGCCGGGAACACTCAGGGGAAGGAAACACCATATATTTT.

The rearrangement uses TRBV14 and TRBJ2-5, with D possibly TRBD1 on 7 matching bases. V gave up 3 bases and J gave up 2 bases, with 19 bases separating them. The CDR3 length is 17 residues. The germline CDR1 and CDR2 sequences are SGHDN and FVKESK. CDR3 sequence reads: CASSHSGDRDFQETQYF. CDR3 sequence (DNA): TGTGCCAGCAGCCATTCGGGGGACAGAGACTTTCAAGAGACCCAGTACTTC.

The V call is TRBV19, the J call TRBJ2-4; D is uncertain. The CDR3 sequence is 14 residues long. Between the trimmed V and J ends, which lost 1 base and 1 base, there was a span of 5 bases. CDR1 is LNHDA, CDR2 SQIVND, per germline (reference sequence). The CDR3 bases are TGTGCCAGTAGTATAGGTCTGGCCAAAAACATTCAGTACTTC. Its protein is CASSIGLAKNIQYF.

This chain connects TRBV27 to TRBJ2-7, with 10 nucleotides matching TRBD2. The CDR3 consists of 15 residues. Germline V CDR1 and CDR2: MNHEY, SMNVEV (reference sequence). Trimming took 4 bases from V and 0 from J; bases not matched to a gene: 3. CDR3 sequence: CASSSGLAASYEQYF. The CDR3 coding sequence is TGTGCCAGCAGTTCCGGACTAGCGGCCTCCTACGAGCAGTACTTC.

This clone was seen once. The V call is TRBV7-9, the J call TRBJ2-3; 7 bases agree with TRBD2. After removal of 4 bases from V and 5 bases from J, the junction contained 9 bases not matched to a gene. CDR1 SEHNR and CDR2 FQNEAQ come from the germline V gene (reference sequence). The CDR3 runs 15 residues. CDR3 loop: CASSSSGGSGDTQYF. The CDR3 DNA reads TGTGCCAGCAGCTCCTCGGGGGGATCGGGAGATACGCAGTATTTT.